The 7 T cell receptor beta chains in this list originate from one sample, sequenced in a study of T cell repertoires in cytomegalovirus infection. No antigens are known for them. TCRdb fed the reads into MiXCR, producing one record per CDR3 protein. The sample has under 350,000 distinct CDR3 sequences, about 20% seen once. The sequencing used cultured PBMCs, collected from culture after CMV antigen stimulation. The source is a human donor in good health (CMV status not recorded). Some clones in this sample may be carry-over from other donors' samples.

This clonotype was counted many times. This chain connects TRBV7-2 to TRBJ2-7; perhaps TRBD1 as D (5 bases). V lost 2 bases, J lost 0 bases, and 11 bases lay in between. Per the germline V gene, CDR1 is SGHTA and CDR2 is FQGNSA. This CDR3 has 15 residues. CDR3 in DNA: TGTGCCAGCAGCTTAAGGGGCGGTAGCTCCTACGAGCAGTACTTC. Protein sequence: CASSLRGGSSYEQYF.

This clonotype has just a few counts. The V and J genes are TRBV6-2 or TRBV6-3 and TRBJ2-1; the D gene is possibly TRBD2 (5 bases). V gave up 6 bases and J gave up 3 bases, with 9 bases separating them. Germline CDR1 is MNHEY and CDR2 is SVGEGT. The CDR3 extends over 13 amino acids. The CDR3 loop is CASRISGYNEQFF. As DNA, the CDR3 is TGTGCCAGCAGGATAAGCGGCTACAATGAGCAGTTCTTC.

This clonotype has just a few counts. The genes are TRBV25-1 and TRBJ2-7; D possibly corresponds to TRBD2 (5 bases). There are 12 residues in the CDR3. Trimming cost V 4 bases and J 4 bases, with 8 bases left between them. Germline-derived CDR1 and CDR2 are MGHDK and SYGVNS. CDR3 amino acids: CASSGGLYEQYF. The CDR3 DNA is TGTGCCAGCAGTGGAGGACTGTACGAGCAGTACTTC.

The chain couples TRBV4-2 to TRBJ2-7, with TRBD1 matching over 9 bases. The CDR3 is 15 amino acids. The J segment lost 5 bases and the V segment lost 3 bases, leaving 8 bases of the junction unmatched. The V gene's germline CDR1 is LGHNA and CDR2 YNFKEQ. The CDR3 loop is CASSQGGTGSNEQYF. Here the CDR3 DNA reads TGTGCCAGCAGCCAGGGTGGGACAGGGAGCAACGAGCAGTACTTC.

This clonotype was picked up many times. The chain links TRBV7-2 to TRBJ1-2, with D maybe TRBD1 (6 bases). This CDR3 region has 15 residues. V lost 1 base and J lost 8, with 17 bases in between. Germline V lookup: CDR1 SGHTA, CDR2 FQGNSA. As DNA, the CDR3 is TGTGCCAGCAGCTTAGATCCCGGGGGGCGCTGGGGCTACACCTTC. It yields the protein CASSLDPGGRWGYTF.

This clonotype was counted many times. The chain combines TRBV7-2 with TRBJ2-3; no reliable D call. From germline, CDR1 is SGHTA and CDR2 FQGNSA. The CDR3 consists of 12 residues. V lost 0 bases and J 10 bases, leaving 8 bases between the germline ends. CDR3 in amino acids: CASSLALGSQYF. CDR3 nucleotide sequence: TGTGCCAGCAGCTTAGCACTTGGTTCGCAGTATTTT.

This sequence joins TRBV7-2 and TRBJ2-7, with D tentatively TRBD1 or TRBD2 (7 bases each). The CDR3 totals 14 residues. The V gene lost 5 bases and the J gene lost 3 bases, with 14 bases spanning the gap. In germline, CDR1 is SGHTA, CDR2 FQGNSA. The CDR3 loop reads CASSRGRGGYEQYV. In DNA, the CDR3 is TGTGCCAGCAGCCGCGGCAGGGGGGGCTACGAGCAGTACGTC.